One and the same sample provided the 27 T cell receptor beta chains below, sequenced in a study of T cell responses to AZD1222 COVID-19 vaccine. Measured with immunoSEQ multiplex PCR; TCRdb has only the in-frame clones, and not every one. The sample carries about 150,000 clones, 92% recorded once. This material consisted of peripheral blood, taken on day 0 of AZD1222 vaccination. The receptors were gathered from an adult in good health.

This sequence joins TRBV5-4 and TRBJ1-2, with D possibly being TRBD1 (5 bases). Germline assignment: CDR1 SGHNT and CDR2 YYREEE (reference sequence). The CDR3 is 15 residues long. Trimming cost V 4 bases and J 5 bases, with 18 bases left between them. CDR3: CASSADDSIYYGYTF. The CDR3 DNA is TGTGCCAGCAGCGCCGACGACAGTATTTATTATGGCTACACCTTC.

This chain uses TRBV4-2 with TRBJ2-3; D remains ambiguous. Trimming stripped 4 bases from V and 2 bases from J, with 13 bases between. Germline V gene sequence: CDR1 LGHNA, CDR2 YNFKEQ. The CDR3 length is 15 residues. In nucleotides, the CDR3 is TGTGCCAGCAGCCTGGACCCCCTTACCACAGATACGCAGTATTTT. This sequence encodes CASSLDPLTTDTQYF.

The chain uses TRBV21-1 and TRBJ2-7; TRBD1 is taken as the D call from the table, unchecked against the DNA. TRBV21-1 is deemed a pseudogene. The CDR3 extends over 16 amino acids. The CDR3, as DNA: TGTGCCAGCAGCAAAGAGGGGAAAGGGATCTCCTACGAGCAGTACTTC. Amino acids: CASSKEGKGISYEQYF.

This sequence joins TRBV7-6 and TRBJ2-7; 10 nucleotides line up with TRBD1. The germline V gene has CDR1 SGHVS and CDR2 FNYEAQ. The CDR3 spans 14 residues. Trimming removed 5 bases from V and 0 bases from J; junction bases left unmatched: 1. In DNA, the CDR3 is TGTGCCAGCAGCGGGGACAGGGGCTCCTACGAGCAGTACTTC. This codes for CASSGDRGSYEQYF.

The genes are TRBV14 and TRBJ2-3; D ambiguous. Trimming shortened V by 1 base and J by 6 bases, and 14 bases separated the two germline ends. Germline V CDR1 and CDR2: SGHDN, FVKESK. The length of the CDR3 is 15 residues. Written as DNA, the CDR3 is TGTGCCAGCAGCCAAGTCCCTAGGCCTGGCGATACGCAGTATTTT. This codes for CASSQVPRPGDTQYF.

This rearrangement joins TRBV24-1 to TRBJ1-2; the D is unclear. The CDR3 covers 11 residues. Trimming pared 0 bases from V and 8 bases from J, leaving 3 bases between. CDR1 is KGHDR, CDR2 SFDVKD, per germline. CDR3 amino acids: CATSDLQGYTF. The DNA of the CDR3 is TGTGCCACCAGTGATTTGCAAGGCTACACCTTC.

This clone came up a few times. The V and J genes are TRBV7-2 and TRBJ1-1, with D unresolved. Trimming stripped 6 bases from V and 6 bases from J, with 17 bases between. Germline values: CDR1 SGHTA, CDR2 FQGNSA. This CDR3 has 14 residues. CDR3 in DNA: TGTGCCAGCAGTTTGTTAACTGGCATCCCTGAAGCTTTCTTT. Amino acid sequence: CASSLLTGIPEAFF.

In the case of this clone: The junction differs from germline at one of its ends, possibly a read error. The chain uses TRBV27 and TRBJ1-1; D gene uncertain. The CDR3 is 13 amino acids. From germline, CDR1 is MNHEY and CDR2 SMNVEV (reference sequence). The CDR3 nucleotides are TGTGCCAGCAGTACCACGGGGAACGCTGAAGCTTTCTTT. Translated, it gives CASSTTGNAEAFF.

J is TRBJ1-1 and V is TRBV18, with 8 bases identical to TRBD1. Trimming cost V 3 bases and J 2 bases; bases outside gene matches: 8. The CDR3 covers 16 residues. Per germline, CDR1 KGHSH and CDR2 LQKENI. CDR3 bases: TGTGCCAGCTCACCCCTTCGGGGACAGGTAAACACTGAAGCTTTCTTT. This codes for CASSPLRGQVNTEAFF.

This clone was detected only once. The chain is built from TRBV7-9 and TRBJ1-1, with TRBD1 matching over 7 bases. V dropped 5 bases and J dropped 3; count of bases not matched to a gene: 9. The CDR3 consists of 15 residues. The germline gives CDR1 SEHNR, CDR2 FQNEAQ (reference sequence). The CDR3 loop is CASSRDSSRYTEAFF. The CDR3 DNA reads TGTGCCAGCAGCCGGGACAGCAGTAGGTACACTGAAGCTTTCTTT.

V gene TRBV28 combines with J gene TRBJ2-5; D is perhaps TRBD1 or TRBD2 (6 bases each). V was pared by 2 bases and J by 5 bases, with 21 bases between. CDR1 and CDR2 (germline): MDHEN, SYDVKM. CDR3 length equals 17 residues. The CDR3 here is CASSLIGGGQNWETQYF. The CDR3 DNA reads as TGTGCCAGCAGTTTAATCGGGGGCGGGCAAAACTGGGAGACCCAGTACTTC.

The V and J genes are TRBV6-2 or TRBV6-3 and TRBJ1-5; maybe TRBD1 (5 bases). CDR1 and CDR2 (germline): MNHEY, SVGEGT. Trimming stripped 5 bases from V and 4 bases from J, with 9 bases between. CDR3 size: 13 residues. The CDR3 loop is CASSPDRNQPQHF. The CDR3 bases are TGTGCCAGCAGTCCCGACAGAAATCAGCCCCAGCATTTT.

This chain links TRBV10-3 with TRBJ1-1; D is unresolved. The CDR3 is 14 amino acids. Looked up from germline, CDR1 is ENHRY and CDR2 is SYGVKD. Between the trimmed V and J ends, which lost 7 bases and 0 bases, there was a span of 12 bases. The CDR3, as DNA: TGTGCCATCAAAAGGGAGAGGGTGAACACTGAAGCTTTCTTT. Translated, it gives CAIKRERVNTEAFF.

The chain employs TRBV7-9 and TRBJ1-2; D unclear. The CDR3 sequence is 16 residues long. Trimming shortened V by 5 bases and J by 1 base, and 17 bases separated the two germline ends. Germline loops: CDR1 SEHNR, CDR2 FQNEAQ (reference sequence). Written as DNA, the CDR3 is TGTGCCAGCAGCCCTCAACCCAGTTTGCTTAACTATGGCTACACCTTC. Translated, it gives CASSPQPSLLNYGYTF.

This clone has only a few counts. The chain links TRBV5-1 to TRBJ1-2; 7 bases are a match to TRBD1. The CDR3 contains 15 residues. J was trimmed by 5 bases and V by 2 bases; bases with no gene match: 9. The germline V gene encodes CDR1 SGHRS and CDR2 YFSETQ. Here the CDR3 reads CASSFPPGQIYGYTF. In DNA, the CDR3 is TGCGCCAGCAGCTTCCCTCCGGGACAGATTTATGGCTACACCTTC. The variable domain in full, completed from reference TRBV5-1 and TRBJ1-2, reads KAGVTQTPRYLIKTRGQQVTLSCSPISGHRSVSWYQQTPGQGLQFLFEYFSETQRNKGNFPGRFSGRQFSNSRSEMNVSTLELGDSALYLCASSFPPGQIYGYTFGSGTRLTVV.

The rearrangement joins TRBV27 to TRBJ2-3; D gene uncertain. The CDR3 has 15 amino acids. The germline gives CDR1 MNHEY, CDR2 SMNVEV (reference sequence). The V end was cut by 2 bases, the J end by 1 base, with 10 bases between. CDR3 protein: CASSLENRRTDTQYF. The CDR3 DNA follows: TGTGCCAGCAGTTTAGAGAATAGACGCACAGATACGCAGTATTTT.

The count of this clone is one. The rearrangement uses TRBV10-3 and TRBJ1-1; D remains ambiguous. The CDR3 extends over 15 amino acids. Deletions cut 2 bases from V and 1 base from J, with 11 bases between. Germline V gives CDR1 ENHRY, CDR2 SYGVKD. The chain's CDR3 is CAISEMAGENTEAFF. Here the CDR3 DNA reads TGTGCCATCAGTGAGATGGCAGGAGAGAACACTGAAGCTTTCTTT.

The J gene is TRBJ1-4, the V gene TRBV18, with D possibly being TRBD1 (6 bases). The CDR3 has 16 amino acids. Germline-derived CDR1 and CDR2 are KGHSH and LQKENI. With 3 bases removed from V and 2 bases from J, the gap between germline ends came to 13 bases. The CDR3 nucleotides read TGTGCCAGCTCACCCCCCCTTACAGGGACTAATGAAAAACTGTTTTTT. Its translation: CASSPPLTGTNEKLFF.

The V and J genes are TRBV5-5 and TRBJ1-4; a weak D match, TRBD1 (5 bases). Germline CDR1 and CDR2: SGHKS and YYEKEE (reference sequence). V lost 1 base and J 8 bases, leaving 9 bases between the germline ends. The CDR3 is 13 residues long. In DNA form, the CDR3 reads TGTGCCAGCAGCTTGCTGGGGGTAGAAAAACTGTTTTTT. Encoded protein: CASSLLGVEKLFF.

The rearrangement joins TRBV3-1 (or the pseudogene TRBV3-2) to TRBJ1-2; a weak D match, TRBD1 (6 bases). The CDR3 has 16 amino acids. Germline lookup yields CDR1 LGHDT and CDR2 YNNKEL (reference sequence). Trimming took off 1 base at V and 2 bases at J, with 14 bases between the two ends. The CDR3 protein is CASSQGSPQGNYGYTF. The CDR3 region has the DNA TGTGCCAGCAGCCAAGGTAGTCCGCAGGGGAACTATGGCTACACCTTC.

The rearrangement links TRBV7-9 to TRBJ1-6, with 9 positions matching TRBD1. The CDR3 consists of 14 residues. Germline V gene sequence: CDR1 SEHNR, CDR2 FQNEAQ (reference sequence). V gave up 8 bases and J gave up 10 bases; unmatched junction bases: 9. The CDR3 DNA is TGTGCCAGCCAACAGGGGGCGCCAGGGTCACCCCTCCACTTT. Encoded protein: CASQQGAPGSPLHF.

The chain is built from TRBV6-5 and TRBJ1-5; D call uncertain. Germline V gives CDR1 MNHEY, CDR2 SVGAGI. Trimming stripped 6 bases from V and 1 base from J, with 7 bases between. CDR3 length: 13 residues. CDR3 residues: CASRKISNQPQHF. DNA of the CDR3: TGTGCCAGCAGGAAGATAAGCAATCAGCCCCAGCATTTT.

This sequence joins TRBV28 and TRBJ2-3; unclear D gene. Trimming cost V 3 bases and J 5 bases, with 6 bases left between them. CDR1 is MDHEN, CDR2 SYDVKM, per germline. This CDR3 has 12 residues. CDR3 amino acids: CASSFYEDTQYF. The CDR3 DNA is TGTGCCAGCAGTTTTTATGAAGATACGCAGTATTTT.

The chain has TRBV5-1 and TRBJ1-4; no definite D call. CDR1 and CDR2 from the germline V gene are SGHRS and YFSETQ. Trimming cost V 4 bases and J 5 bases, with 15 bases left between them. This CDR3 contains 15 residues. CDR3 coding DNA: TGCGCCAGCAGCCCTACGGGTGCGTCGAATGAAAAACTGTTTTTT. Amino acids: CASSPTGASNEKLFF.

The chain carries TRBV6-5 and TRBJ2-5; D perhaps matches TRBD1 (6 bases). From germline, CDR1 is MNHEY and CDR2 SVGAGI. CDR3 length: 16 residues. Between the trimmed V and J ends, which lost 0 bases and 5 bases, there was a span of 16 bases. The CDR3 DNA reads TGTGCCAGCAGTTACTCGATGCCTGGGGGCTTTGAGACCCAGTACTTC. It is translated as CASSYSMPGGFETQYF.

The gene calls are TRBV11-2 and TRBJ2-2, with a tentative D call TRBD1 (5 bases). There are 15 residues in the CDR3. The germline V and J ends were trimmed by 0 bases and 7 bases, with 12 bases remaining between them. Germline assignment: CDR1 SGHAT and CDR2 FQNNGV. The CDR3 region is CASSLDGAMGGELFF. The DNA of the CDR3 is TGTGCCAGCAGCTTAGATGGGGCAATGGGCGGGGAGCTGTTTTTT.

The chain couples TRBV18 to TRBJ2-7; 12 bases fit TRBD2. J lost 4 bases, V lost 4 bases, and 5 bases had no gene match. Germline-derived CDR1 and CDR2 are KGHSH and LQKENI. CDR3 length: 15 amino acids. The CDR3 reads CASSQRLAGVYEQYF. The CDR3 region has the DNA TGTGCCAGCTCACAACGACTAGCGGGGGTTTACGAGCAGTACTTC.